This is a list of T cell receptor beta chains from one sample in a study of T cell responses to AZD1222 COVID-19 vaccine. The method was immunoSEQ multiplex PCR; TCRdb's version includes in-frame clones alone and lacks a portion of them. The data contain around 35,000 clones, approximately 84% of them seen just once; the ten biggest clones take up 9.5% to 12%. The source was peripheral blood, collected 28 days after the second AZD1222 dose. All receptors come from an adult who received the AZD1222 COVID-19 vaccine. Both conserved end residues are part of each CDR3. D genes are given only for firm matches. Clone size, where shown, is once, few, many, or a class for clones that have expanded.

TRBV5-8	TRBD2	TRBJ2-4	once	TGTGCCAGCAGCTTGGGACTAGCGGGGGGAAACATTCAGTACTTC	CASSLGLAGGNIQYF
TRBV9	TRBD2	TRBJ2-1	once	TGTGCCAGCGGACGCGGGACTAGCGCGCCCAATGAGCAGTTCTTC	CASGRGTSAPNEQFF
TRBV5-1	.	TRBJ2-7	.	TGCGCCAGCAGCTTGGTGGGCGCTGGCGAGCAGTACTTC	CASSLVGAGEQYF
TRBV5-1	.	TRBJ1-6	.	TGCGCCAGCAGCTTGATGGGGGTTAGCTCCTATAATTCACCCCTCCACTTT	CASSLMGVSSYNSPLHF
TRBV18	TRBD2	TRBJ2-1	.	TGTGCCAGCTCACCAGGACTAGCGGGAGGGTTTCAGAATGAGCAGTTCTTC	CASSPGLAGGFQNEQFF
TRBV4-1	.	TRBJ1-2	.	TGCGCCAGCAGGCCTGTCCAGGGTCTCCTAAGGGGCTACACCTTC	CASRPVQGLLRGYTF
TRBV29-1	.	TRBJ2-3	.	TGCAGCGTTGAGCAGGAAGATACGCAGTATTTT	CSVEQEDTQYF
TRBV12-5	TRBD1	TRBJ1-2	few	TGTGCTAGTGGTTTGGGACGTACAGGGGATGGCTACACCTTC	CASGLGRTGDGYTF
TRBV28	TRBD1	TRBJ2-3	.	TGTGCCAGCAACATGGACAGGGGCACAGATACGCAGTATTTT	CASNMDRGTDTQYF
TRBV27	TRBD2	TRBJ2-5	.	TGTGCCAGCAGTTTACTAGCGGCACAAGAGACCCAGTACTTC	CASSLLAAQETQYF
TRBV28	TRBD2	TRBJ2-1	.	TGTGCCAGCAGTTCACCACTAGCGGGAGGGCCGGATGAGCAGTTCTTC	CASSSPLAGGPDEQFF
TRBV10-3	.	TRBJ1-6	once	TGTGCCATCAGTGAGTCTTCAGGGTCAAATCCTTCACCCCTCCACTTT	CAISESSGSNPSPLHF
TRBV23-1	.	TRBJ2-6	.	TGCGCCAGCAGTCAATCGGGGGGACAACCAGAATCGTCTGGGGCCAACGTCCTGACTTTC	CASSQSGGQPESSGANVLTF
TRBV5-1	.	TRBJ1-2	.	TGCGCCAGCAGGTTGACGGGGGCCTATGGCTACACCTTC	CASRLTGAYGYTF
TRBV28	.	TRBJ1-5	once	TGTGCCAGCAGTTCGGACTCTAGCAATCAGCCCCAGCATTTT	CASSSDSSNQPQHF
TRBV12-3/TRBV12-4	.	TRBJ1-5	.	TGTGCCAGCAGTTTCGATAGCAATCAGCCCCAGCATTTT	CASSFDSNQPQHF
TRBV3-1/TRBV3-2	TRBD2	TRBJ2-1	.	TGTGCCAGCAGCCAAGATCTTGCTAGCGGGATTAGGAATGAGCAGTTCTTC	CASSQDLASGIRNEQFF
TRBV30	TRBD1	TRBJ1-1	.	TGTGCCTGGACCGGGACAGGGGGCTTTAACACTGAAGCTTTCTTT	CAWTGTGGFNTEAFF
TRBV27	TRBD1	TRBJ2-4	.	TGTGCCAGCAGTTTGGACAGGGGGCACATTCAGTACTTC	CASSLDRGHIQYF
TRBV18	TRBD1	TRBJ2-3	.	TGTGCCAGCTCAAGGACAGGGCAAACAGATACGCAGTATTTT	CASSRTGQTDTQYF
TRBV4-2	TRBD1	TRBJ1-2	.	TGTGCCAGCAGCCCCATGGGGACCGGGACAGGGGGCTATGGCTACACCTTC	CASSPMGTGTGGYGYTF
TRBV5-1	TRBD2	TRBJ2-3	.	TGCGCCAGCAGCTTGGGGTTGCGGGGGGGCCCAGATACGCAGTATTTT	CASSLGLRGGPDTQYF
TRBV7-9	.	TRBJ1-4	.	TGTGCCAGCGGGTTTGCAACTAATGAAAAACTGTTTTTT	CASGFATNEKLFF
TRBV6-5	.	TRBJ1-1	once	TGTGCCAGCAGCACGGGGGGCGTGAGCACTGAAGCTTTCTTT	CASSTGGVSTEAFF
TRBV5-6	.	TRBJ1-4	.	TGTGCCAGCAGCTTGAGGGGGGATGAAAAACTGTTTTTT	CASSLRGDEKLFF
TRBV12-3/TRBV12-4	.	TRBJ2-1	.	TGTGCCAGCAGTTTATATCAGAATGAGCAGTTCTTC	CASSLYQNEQFF
TRBV27	.	TRBJ1-2	.	TGTGCCGAGAACAGTAACCAAGCTAACTATGGCTACACCTTC	CAENSNQANYGYTF
TRBV4-1	TRBD2	TRBJ2-2	once	TGCGCCAGCAGCCCCCGGGTAGCGGGGAACACCGGGGAGCTGTTTTTT	CASSPRVAGNTGELFF
TRBV5-8	TRBD1	TRBJ1-6	.	TGTGCCAGCAGCTTGAATTGGGACAGGGCTAATTCACCCCTCCACTTT	CASSLNWDRANSPLHF
TRBV4-1	TRBD2	TRBJ2-1	.	TGCGCCAGCAGCTTAGCGGGGGGCTTTAACTCCTACAATGAGCAGTTCTTC	CASSLAGGFNSYNEQFF
TRBV7-9	.	TRBJ2-7	.	TGTGCCAGCAGCTTTATCGGGGACGAGCAGTACTTC	CASSFIGDEQYF
TRBV19	.	TRBJ1-2	.	TGTGCCAGTACAACCGCGGAAAGGACCTATGGCTACACCTTC	CASTTAERTYGYTF
TRBV7-2	.	TRBJ2-7	.	TGTGCCAGCAGCTTTACGCGCGACTACGAGCAGTACTTC	CASSFTRDYEQYF
TRBV28	.	TRBJ2-7	once	TGTGCCAGCAGTTTACCAGGTAACGGGCTTGAGCAGTACTTC	CASSLPGNGLEQYF
TRBV5-3	TRBD2	TRBJ2-1	.	TGTGCCAGAAGCTCGGCCTCCCCGGGAGCTAGCGGCCGCAATGAGCAGTTCTTC	CARSSASPGASGRNEQFF
TRBV18	TRBD2	TRBJ2-5	.	TGTGCCAGCTCACCTACAGCGGGGGAAGAGACCCAGTACTTC	CASSPTAGEETQYF
TRBV5-1	TRBD1	TRBJ1-6	.	TGCGCCAGCAGCTTGGAGTGGACAGGGGGATTTCCCCTCCACTTT	CASSLEWTGGFPLHF
TRBV19	.	TRBJ2-7	.	TGTGCCAGTAGTACGGCCCTCAGGGGTGAGCAGTACTTC	CASSTALRGEQYF
TRBV12-5	.	TRBJ1-3	.	TGTGCTAGTGGTTTGGGTGGTTCTGGAAACACCATATATTTT	CASGLGGSGNTIYF
TRBV5-1	.	TRBJ1-2	.	TGCGCCAGCAGCCTGGACAAGGCGGGCGGCTACACCTTC	CASSLDKAGGYTF
TRBV5-6	.	TRBJ2-3	.	TGTGCCAGCAGCCCCGGGCTGGGGGATACGCAGTATTTT	CASSPGLGDTQYF
TRBV9	.	TRBJ2-2	.	TGTGCCAGCAGCGCGGGACCCACAAACACCGGGGAGCTGTTTTTT	CASSAGPTNTGELFF
TRBV5-8	.	TRBJ2-2	.	TGTGCCAGCAGCTTTCTCACGTTCGTGACGACGAACACCGGGGAGCTGTTTTTT	CASSFLTFVTTNTGELFF